These 20 T cell receptor beta chains came from one sample sequenced in a study of identical twins. TCRdb independently ran MiXCR on the 5' RACE reads; one entry per CDR3 protein. The sample lists under 350,000 distinct CDR3 sequences, roughly 10% occurring once. These data also featured in a second study, about yellow fever vaccine responses in identical twins.

The sequenced material came from CD8+ T cells sorted from blood. The source is a woman aged 18-29 years in good health.

The CDR3 DNA reads as TGTGCCAGCAGGGCCTTTGGGGGGACTGAAGCTTTCTTT. It encodes CASRAFGGTEAFF. The chain combines TRBV6-2 or TRBV6-3 with TRBJ1-1, with TRBD1 as a possible D gene (5 bases). The CDR3 has 13 residues. Germline lookup yields CDR1 MNHEY and CDR2 SVGEGT. Trimming cost V 6 bases and J 5 bases, with 13 bases left between them.

This clonotype has just a few counts. The chain uses TRBV20-1 and TRBJ2-7, with D possibly being TRBD1 (6 bases). V was clipped by 0 bases and J by 6 bases, with 21 bases between them. Germline V gene data show CDR1 as DFQATT and CDR2 as SNEGSKA (reference sequence). CDR3 length: 16 residues. CDR3 sequence (DNA): TGCAGTGCTAGAGATCTCTATCGGGGACACCCCTTCGAGCAGTACTTC. It codes for CSARDLYRGHPFEQYF.

Many counts were recorded for this clonotype. The genes are TRBV5-6 and TRBJ2-1, with TRBD2 identical over 11 bases. V gave up 4 bases and J gave up 10 bases; unmatched junction bases: 10. Germline loops: CDR1 SGHDT, CDR2 YYEEEE. The CDR3 has 15 residues. Written as DNA, the CDR3 is TGTGCCAGCAGCGACCTGACTAGCGGGGTAGACGAGCAGTTCTTC. Its protein is CASSDLTSGVDEQFF.

This clonotype was seen a handful of times. A much larger clone lies one base from this, so it may be a read error. The rearrangement uses TRBV5-1 and TRBJ2-7; 10 positions agree with TRBD1. CDR3 length: 14 amino acids. Per germline, CDR1 SGHRS and CDR2 YFSETQ. After removal of 4 bases from V and 3 bases from J, the junction contained 4 bases not matched to a gene. This CDR3 reads CASSGGTGDYEQYF. Here the CDR3 DNA reads TGCGCCAGCAGCGGCGGGACAGGGGACTACGAGCAGTACTTC.

This chain uses TRBV20-1 with TRBJ2-5, with 7 positions matching TRBD2. The germline V gene encodes CDR1 DFQATT and CDR2 SNEGSKA (reference sequence). The V segment lost 0 bases and the J segment 7 bases; nucleotides outside the gene matches: 26. The CDR3 consists of 20 residues. CDR3 residues: CSARDFWGRSGSGRPGTQYF. The DNA for the CDR3 is TGCAGTGCTAGAGATTTTTGGGGCAGGAGCGGTAGCGGGCGCCCAGGGACCCAGTACTTC.

This clonotype was seen many times. V gene TRBV4-3 combines with J gene TRBJ2-1; 9 nucleotides line up with TRBD2. V lost 1 base and J lost 5; bases outside the gene matches: 0. The CDR3 extends over 14 amino acids. CDR1 LGHNA and CDR2 YSLEER come from the germline V gene. CDR3 nucleotides: TGCGCCAGCAGCCAAGGACTAGCGGACAATGAGCAGTTCTTC. Translation gives CASSQGLADNEQFF.

The chain links TRBV27 to TRBJ2-7; 8 bases agree with TRBD1. CDR3 size: 13 residues. Germline lookup yields CDR1 MNHEY and CDR2 SMNVEV (reference sequence). V shed 6 bases, J shed 3 bases, and the junction held 4 bases outside the gene matches. Here the CDR3 DNA reads TGTGCCAGCAGAGAAGGACAGGGCTACGAGCAGTACTTC. Protein product: CASREGQGYEQYF.

This clonotype has at least ten counts. This chain joins TRBV7-2 and TRBJ1-1, with D possibly matching TRBD1 (6 bases). V was pared by 3 bases and J by 5 bases, with 16 bases between. This CDR3 is built from 15 residues. Germline lookup yields CDR1 SGHTA and CDR2 FQGNSA. In nucleotides, the CDR3 is TGTGCCAGCAGCTTTCCTGGAGGGGGTCTGACTGAAGCTTTCTTT. The encoded protein is CASSFPGGGLTEAFF.

This rearrangement joins TRBV4-2 to TRBJ1-1, with a possible D match to TRBD1 (5 bases). The CDR3 totals 15 residues. V lost 4 bases, J lost 10 bases, and 22 bases lay in between. Germline CDR1 and CDR2: LGHNA and YNFKEQ. The CDR3 DNA is TGTGCCAGCAGCCGGAAACTCAGGGAGGAACTGGGAGCTTTCTTT. Protein product: CASSRKLREELGAFF.

This clonotype was counted a few times. The genes are TRBV2 and TRBJ2-7; D is possibly TRBD1 (6 bases). Germline CDR1 SNHLY, CDR2 FYNNEI. V shed 7 bases and J shed 2 bases, with 15 bases lying between them. The CDR3 extends over 14 amino acids. In nucleotides, the CDR3 is TGTGCCAGCACTCCAGGGGACCCAGCCTACGAGCAGTACTTC. Residues: CASTPGDPAYEQYF. Full variable domain (outside the CDR3, taken from reference TRBV2 and TRBJ2-7): EPEVTQTPSHQVTQMGQEVILRCVPISNHLYFYWYRQILGQKVEFLVSFYNNEISEKSEIFDDQFSVERPDGSNFTLKIRSTKLEDSAMYFCASTPGDPAYEQYFGPGTRLTVT.

The chain uses TRBV11-3 and TRBJ2-1; D not certain. Germline V gene lookup returns CDR1 SGHNT and CDR2 YENEEA. Between the trimmed V and J ends, which lost 5 bases and 8 bases, there was a span of 16 bases. The CDR3 covers 14 residues. CDR3 sequence reads: CASSPPTGLDEQFF. Here the CDR3 DNA reads TGTGCCAGCAGCCCCCCGACTGGTCTCGATGAGCAGTTCTTC.

This clonotype occurred a few times. The chain employs TRBV6-2 or TRBV6-3 and TRBJ2-5, with D possibly being TRBD1 (6 bases). V gave up 8 bases and J gave up 3 bases, with 19 bases separating them. Germline V gene data show CDR1 as MNHEY and CDR2 as SVGEGT. The CDR3 has 15 residues. Here the CDR3 DNA reads TGTGCCAGCTTCAAACCAATACAGGGTGAAGAGACCCAGTACTTC. Translated: CASFKPIQGEETQYF.

This clonotype has more than one count but fewer than ten. V is TRBV7-9 and J is TRBJ1-1; D is uncertain. Germline-derived CDR1 and CDR2 are SEHNR and FQNEAQ (reference sequence). The CDR3 covers 14 residues. The V end lost 6 bases, the J end lost 5 bases, and 16 bases lay between the germline ends. The CDR3 spells CASRPPTTTTEAFF. CDR3 DNA: TGTGCCAGCAGGCCCCCCACCACCACTACTGAAGCTTTCTTT.

The chain carries TRBV27 and TRBJ2-1; D may be TRBD2 (5 bases). This CDR3 has 12 residues. Deletions cut 6 bases from V and 14 bases from J, with 17 bases between. CDR1 is MNHEY, CDR2 SMNVEV, per germline (reference sequence). CDR3 in DNA: TGTGCCAGCAGCCCAGGACTTGGCGGCGAGTTCTTC. This codes for CASSPGLGGEFF.

This clonotype was counted at least ten times. J is TRBJ2-1 and V is TRBV12-3 or TRBV12-4; D is possibly TRBD2 (6 bases). V shed 4 bases and J shed 0 bases, with 13 bases lying between them. This CDR3 spans 16 amino acids. CDR3 in DNA: TGTGCCAGCAGTTATCCGGGGGACCCCTCCTACAATGAGCAGTTCTTC. Residues: CASSYPGDPSYNEQFF.

V and J are TRBV6-5 and TRBJ2-3; D gene uncertain. V gave up 0 bases and J gave up 4 bases, with 8 bases separating them. Germline values: CDR1 MNHEY, CDR2 SVGAGI. The CDR3 is made up of 14 amino acids. Written as DNA, the CDR3 is TGTGCCAGCAGTTACTCGAGGTCCGCAGATACGCAGTATTTT. Translating gives CASSYSRSADTQYF.

This clonotype was observed a few times. This rearrangement joins TRBV7-8 to TRBJ2-5; D possibly corresponds to TRBD2 (5 bases). CDR3 length: 15 amino acids. Per germline, CDR1 SGHVS and CDR2 FQNEAQ. The V end lost 3 bases, the J end lost 0 bases, and 11 bases lay between the germline ends. CDR3 region: CASSLVIGDQETQYF. In nucleotides, the CDR3 is TGTGCCAGCAGCTTGGTTATCGGGGACCAAGAGACCCAGTACTTC. Full variable domain (remainder filled in from reference TRBV7-8 and TRBJ2-5): GAGVSQSPRYKVAKRGQDVALRCDPISGHVSLFWYQQALGQGPEFLTYFQNEAQLDKSGLPSDRFFAERPEGSVSTLKIQRTQQEDSAVYLCASSLVIGDQETQYFGPGTRLLVL.

The chain uses TRBV7-9 and TRBJ1-5, with D maybe TRBD1 (6 bases). Germline V gene sequence: CDR1 SEHNR, CDR2 FQNEAQ (reference sequence). This CDR3 comprises 16 residues. The ends were cut back, 5 bases at V and 0 bases at J, with 14 bases in the middle. Here the CDR3 reads CASSTGQTDSNQPQHF. The CDR3 DNA reads TGTGCCAGCAGCACCGGACAGACTGATAGCAATCAGCCCCAGCATTTT.

This clonotype was observed a few times. This chain connects TRBV6-2 or TRBV6-3 to TRBJ2-3; 13 nucleotides line up with TRBD2. Germline loops: CDR1 MNHEY, CDR2 SVGEGT. V lost 2 bases and J lost 5; bases outside the gene matches: 13. This CDR3 contains 19 residues. CDR3 bases: TGTGCCAGCAGTTACCCAACTCAACTAGCGGGAGGGCCCCTAGATACGCAGTATTTT. It yields the protein CASSYPTQLAGGPLDTQYF.

V gene TRBV27 combines with J gene TRBJ2-6; D remains ambiguous. The CDR3 has 16 amino acids. Germline assignment: CDR1 MNHEY and CDR2 SMNVEV (reference sequence). Trimming pared 6 bases from V and 1 base from J, leaving 13 bases between. The CDR3, as DNA: TGTGCCAGCAGACAATTAGACGGTTCTGGGGCCAACGTCCTGACTTTC. Amino acids: CASRQLDGSGANVLTF.